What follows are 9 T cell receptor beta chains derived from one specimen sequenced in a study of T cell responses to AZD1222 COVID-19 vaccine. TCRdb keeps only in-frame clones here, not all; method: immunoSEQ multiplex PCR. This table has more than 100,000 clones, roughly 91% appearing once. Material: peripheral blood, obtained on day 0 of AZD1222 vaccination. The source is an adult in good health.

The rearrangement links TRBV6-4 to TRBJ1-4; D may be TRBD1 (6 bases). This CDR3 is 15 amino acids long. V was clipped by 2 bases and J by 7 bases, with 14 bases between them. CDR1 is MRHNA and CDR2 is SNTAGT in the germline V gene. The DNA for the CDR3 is TGTGCCAGCAGTGACAGGCCAGGGGATGGTGAAAAACTGTTTTTT. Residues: CASSDRPGDGEKLFF.

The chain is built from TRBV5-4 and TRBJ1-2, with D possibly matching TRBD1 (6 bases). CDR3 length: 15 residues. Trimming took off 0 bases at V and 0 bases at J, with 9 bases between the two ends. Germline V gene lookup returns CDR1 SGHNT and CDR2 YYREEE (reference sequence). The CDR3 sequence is CASSLGQETNYGYTF. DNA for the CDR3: TGTGCCAGCAGCTTGGGACAGGAAACTAACTATGGCTACACCTTC.

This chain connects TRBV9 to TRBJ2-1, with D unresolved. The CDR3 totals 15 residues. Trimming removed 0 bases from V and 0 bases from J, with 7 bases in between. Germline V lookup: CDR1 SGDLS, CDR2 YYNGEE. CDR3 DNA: TGTGCCAGCAGCGTAGGAGGATTCTCCTACAATGAGCAGTTCTTC. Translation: CASSVGGFSYNEQFF. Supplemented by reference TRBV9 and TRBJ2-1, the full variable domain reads DSGVTQTPKHLITATGQRVTLRCSPRSGDLSVYWYQQSLDQGLQFLIQYYNGEERAKGNILERFSAQQFPDLHSELNLSSLELGDSALYFCASSVGGFSYNEQFFGPGTRLTVL.

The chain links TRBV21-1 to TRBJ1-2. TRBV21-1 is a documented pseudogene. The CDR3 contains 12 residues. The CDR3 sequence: CASSKGRGGYTF. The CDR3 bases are TGTGCCAGCAGCAAAGGGCGGGGTGGCTACACCTTC.

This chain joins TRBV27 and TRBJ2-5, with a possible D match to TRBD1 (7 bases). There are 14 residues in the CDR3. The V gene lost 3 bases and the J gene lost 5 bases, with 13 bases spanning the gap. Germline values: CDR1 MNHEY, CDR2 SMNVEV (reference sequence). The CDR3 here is CASSFRGAWETQYF. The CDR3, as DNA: TGTGCCAGCAGTTTCAGGGGGGCGTGGGAGACCCAGTACTTC.

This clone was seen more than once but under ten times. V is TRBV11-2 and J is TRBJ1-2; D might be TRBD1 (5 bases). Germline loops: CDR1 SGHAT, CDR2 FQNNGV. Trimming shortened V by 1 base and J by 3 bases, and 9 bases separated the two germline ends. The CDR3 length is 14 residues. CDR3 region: CASSLGGLHYGYTF. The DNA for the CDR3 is TGTGCCAGCAGCTTAGGGGGACTCCACTATGGCTACACCTTC.

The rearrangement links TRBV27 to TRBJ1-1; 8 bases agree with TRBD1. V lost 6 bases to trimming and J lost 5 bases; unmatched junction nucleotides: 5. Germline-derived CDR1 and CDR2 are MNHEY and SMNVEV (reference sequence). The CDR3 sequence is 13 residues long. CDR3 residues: CASSRGRGTEAFF. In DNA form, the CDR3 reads TGTGCCAGCAGCAGGGGGCGTGGGACTGAAGCTTTCTTT.

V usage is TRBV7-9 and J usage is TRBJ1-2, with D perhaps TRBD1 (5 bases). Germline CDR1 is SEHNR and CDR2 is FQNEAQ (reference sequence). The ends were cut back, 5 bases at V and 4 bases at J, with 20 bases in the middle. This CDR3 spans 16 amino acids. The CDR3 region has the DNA TGTGCCAGCAGCCGAGCCGCGGGACCCGGAGGCTATGGCTACACCTTC. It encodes CASSRAAGPGGYGYTF.

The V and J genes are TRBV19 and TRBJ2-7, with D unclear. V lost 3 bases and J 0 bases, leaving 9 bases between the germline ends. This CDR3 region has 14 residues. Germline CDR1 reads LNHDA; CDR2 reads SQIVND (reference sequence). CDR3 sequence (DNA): TGTGCCAGTAGTATCGGGTGGAGCTCCTACGAGCAGTACTTC. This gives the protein CASSIGWSSYEQYF.